One and the same sample provided the 26 T cell receptor beta chains below, sequenced in a study of Ad26.COV2.S vaccination and SARS-CoV-2 variants. Assay: immunoSEQ multiplex PCR; the TCRdb copy retains only in-frame clones and omits some. Counted here are over 110,000 clones, just over 85% occurring once; the ten biggest clones make up less than 6%. This sample comprised peripheral blood, obtained after recovery from COVID-19. The receptors were gathered from a human donor who had recovered from COVID-19.

The gene calls are TRBV6-5 and TRBJ2-7; 7 nucleotides align to TRBD1. The germline gives CDR1 MNHEY, CDR2 SVGAGI. This CDR3 comprises 13 residues. V lost 6 bases and J lost 5; bases outside the gene matches: 7. In nucleotides, the CDR3 is TGTGCCAGCAGCAACAGGGGTGGCGACGAGCAGTACTTC. It translates to CASSNRGGDEQYF.

The CDR3 bases are TGTGCCAGCAGCGTACAAGGACAGTCCTACAATGAGCAGTTCTTC. Its translation: CASSVQGQSYNEQFF. The chain recombines TRBV9 with TRBJ2-1; D is perhaps TRBD1 (6 bases). V lost 1 base and J 1 base, leaving 9 bases between the germline ends. Germline loops: CDR1 SGDLS, CDR2 YYNGEE. This CDR3 spans 15 amino acids. Supplemented by reference TRBV9 and TRBJ2-1, the full variable domain reads DSGVTQTPKHLITATGQRVTLRCSPRSGDLSVYWYQQSLDQGLQFLIQYYNGEERAKGNILERFSAQQFPDLHSELNLSSLELGDSALYFCASSVQGQSYNEQFFGPGTRLTVL.

The chain uses TRBV6-5 and TRBJ2-1; 8 nucleotides match TRBD1. J gave up 2 bases and V 5 bases, and 5 bases lay outside the gene matches. CDR1 is MNHEY and CDR2 is SVGAGI in the germline V gene. The CDR3 is 15 amino acids. The CDR3 bases are TGTGCCAGCAGTCCCCCGGGACAGGCCTACAATGAGCAGTTCTTC. Translated, it gives CASSPPGQAYNEQFF.

V gene TRBV9 combines with J gene TRBJ1-5, with a weak D call TRBD1 (5 bases). This CDR3 contains 15 residues. The V and J ends lost 5 bases and 2 bases respectively, with 14 bases between them. The germline gives CDR1 SGDLS, CDR2 YYNGEE. CDR3 sequence reads: CASSAQGRGNQPQHF. In DNA, the CDR3 is TGTGCCAGCAGTGCTCAGGGCCGAGGCAATCAGCCCCAGCATTTT. The whole variable domain, filled in from reference TRBV9 and TRBJ1-5, reads DSGVTQTPKHLITATGQRVTLRCSPRSGDLSVYWYQQSLDQGLQFLIQYYNGEERAKGNILERFSAQQFPDLHSELNLSSLELGDSALYFCASSAQGRGNQPQHFGDGTRLSIL.

The V call is TRBV3-1 (or the pseudogene TRBV3-2), the J call TRBJ2-1; 9 nucleotides match TRBD2. The CDR3 is 15 residues long. From germline, CDR1 is LGHDT and CDR2 YNNKEL (reference sequence). V lost 0 bases to trimming and J lost 8 bases; unmatched junction nucleotides: 5. CDR3 nucleotides: TGTGCCAGCAGCCAAGAGGCGGGGGGGGGCGATGAGCAGTTCTTC. Amino acids: CASSQEAGGGDEQFF.

The chain recombines TRBV6-2 or TRBV6-3 with TRBJ1-1, with D possibly matching TRBD1 (5 bases). Trimming removed 0 bases at V and 11 bases at J, with 10 bases between. Germline loops: CDR1 MNHEY, CDR2 SVGEGT. There are 12 residues in the CDR3. CDR3 bases: TGTGCCAGCAGTTACTCGATGGGGGGGGCTTTCTTT. Its translation is CASSYSMGGAFF.

In its sample, this clone was seen once. The rearrangement uses TRBV3-1 (or the pseudogene TRBV3-2) and TRBJ1-4; 11 bases line up with TRBD1. CDR1 is LGHDT and CDR2 is YNNKEL in the germline V gene (reference sequence). There are 15 residues in the CDR3. V lost 2 bases and J lost 7; bases outside the gene matches: 3. CDR3 sequence (DNA): TGTGCCAGCAGCCAAATCGGGACAGGGGGTGAAAAACTGTTTTTT. This codes for CASSQIGTGGEKLFF.

This clone has just a few counts. The genes are TRBV9 and TRBJ1-4, with a possible D match to TRBD1 (5 bases). CDR1 and CDR2 from the germline V gene are SGDLS and YYNGEE. V shed 2 bases and J shed 5 bases, with 13 bases lying between them. The CDR3 is 15 residues long. The CDR3 loop is CASSVLGTGNEKLFF. The CDR3 DNA follows: TGTGCCAGCAGCGTTTTAGGGACCGGAAATGAAAAACTGTTTTTT.

The chain has TRBV9 and TRBJ2-1; maybe TRBD1 (6 bases). In germline, CDR1 is SGDLS, CDR2 YYNGEE. Trimming pared 4 bases from V and 12 bases from J, leaving 20 bases between. The CDR3 covers 14 residues. CDR3 sequence: CASSLNSNRDTQFF. The CDR3 bases are TGTGCCAGCAGCTTGAACTCAAACCGGGACACGCAGTTCTTC.

The chain employs TRBV27 and TRBJ2-5; 10 bases align to TRBD1. The CDR3 is 15 amino acids. Germline CDR1 is MNHEY and CDR2 is SMNVEV (reference sequence). The ends lost 5 bases at V and 7 bases at J; junction bases unmatched: 10. CDR3 nucleotide sequence: TGTGCCAGCAGTCCCTCGGGACAGGGGAGCGTGACCCAGTACTTC. It encodes CASSPSGQGSVTQYF.

This sequence joins TRBV5-1 and TRBJ1-5, with 8 bases matching TRBD1. The CDR3 consists of 14 residues. V shed 4 bases and J 7 bases; nucleotides not matched to a gene: 7. Germline V gives CDR1 SGHRS, CDR2 YFSETQ. CDR3 in DNA: TGCGCCAGCAGCCCCGGACAGGGTGGCCAGCCCCAGCATTTT. Amino acid sequence: CASSPGQGGQPQHF.

The chain links TRBV20-1 to TRBJ2-5; TRBD2 might be the D (5 bases). The CDR3 covers 11 residues. Germline loops: CDR1 DFQATT, CDR2 SNEGSKA (reference sequence). Trimming took 3 bases from V and 5 from J, leaving 7 bases between them. The CDR3, as DNA: TGCAGTGCTAGCGGGGAGGAGACCCAGTACTTC. Translation gives CSASGEETQYF.

The chain couples TRBV10-3 to TRBJ2-2; D perhaps matches TRBD1 (5 bases). V lost 2 bases and J lost 7, with 14 bases in between. Germline assignment: CDR1 ENHRY and CDR2 SYGVKD. The CDR3 extends over 15 amino acids. CDR3 coding DNA: TGTGCCATCAGTGAGCCCAGGGATGTGATCGGGGAGCTGTTTTTT. The encoded protein is CAISEPRDVIGELFF.

The chain couples TRBV7-2 to TRBJ1-1, with TRBD1 matching 9 bases. J lost 5 bases, V lost 5 bases, and 9 bases had no gene match. The length of the CDR3 is 15 residues. Germline V gene sequence: CDR1 SGHTA, CDR2 FQGNSA. CDR3 protein: CASSTSSGTGTEAFF. CDR3 sequence (DNA): TGTGCCAGCAGCACCTCCTCCGGGACAGGGACTGAAGCTTTCTTT.

The chain employs TRBV6-1 and TRBJ1-2; TRBD1 aligns across 10 bases. J lost 4 bases, V lost 2 bases, and 4 bases had no gene match. The CDR3 extends over 15 amino acids. Germline CDR1 and CDR2: MNHNS and SASEGT. The CDR3 DNA sequence: TGTGCCAGCAGTGAAAGGACAGGGGGGATCTATGGCTACACCTTC. Amino acids: CASSERTGGIYGYTF.

The rearrangement uses TRBV25-1 and TRBJ1-1, with D unclear. Germline lookup yields CDR1 MGHDK and CDR2 SYGVNS. V shed 1 base and J shed 1 base, with 10 bases lying between them. The CDR3 is 15 residues long. The CDR3 protein is CASSESQTPNTEAFF. Here the CDR3 DNA reads TGTGCCAGCAGTGAATCTCAGACCCCGAACACTGAAGCTTTCTTT.

The chain is built from TRBV2 and TRBJ2-3; D gene unclear. In germline, CDR1 is SNHLY, CDR2 FYNNEI. There are 13 residues in the CDR3. V shed 3 bases and J shed 5 bases, with 9 bases lying between them. CDR3 sequence (DNA): TGTGCCAGCAGTGATTCTGATGAAGATACGCAGTATTTT. Translating it yields CASSDSDEDTQYF.

This chain uses TRBV6-1 with TRBJ1-1, with D unresolved. This CDR3 has 14 residues. Germline CDR1 reads MNHNS; CDR2 reads SASEGT. With 5 bases removed from V and 2 bases from J, the gap between germline ends came to 12 bases. The CDR3: CASSPGLTNTEAFF. CDR3 DNA: TGTGCCAGCAGTCCCGGTCTAACAAACACTGAAGCTTTCTTT.

Written as DNA, the CDR3 is TGTGCCAGCAGCTTGGACAGGTCCTACGAGCAGTACTTC. Translated, it gives CASSLDRSYEQYF. The chain joins TRBV5-5 to TRBJ2-7; tentatively, D is TRBD1 (5 bases). Germline CDR1 and CDR2: SGHKS and YYEKEE (reference sequence). V was trimmed by 0 bases and J by 1 base, leaving 5 bases between them. This CDR3 has 13 residues.

The chain is built from TRBV7-8 and TRBJ1-3, with no clear D. From germline, CDR1 is SGHVS and CDR2 FQNEAQ. Trimming took off 5 bases at V and 8 bases at J, with 13 bases between the two ends. This CDR3 spans 13 amino acids. The CDR3 protein is CASSPRVSDTIYF. CDR3 coding DNA: TGTGCCAGCAGCCCAAGGGTATCAGACACCATATATTTT.

The chain couples TRBV28 to TRBJ2-7; a possible D gene is TRBD2 (5 bases). The CDR3 loop spans 16 amino acids. Deletions cut 5 bases from V and 0 bases from J, with 17 bases between. The germline gives CDR1 MDHEN, CDR2 SYDVKM. The CDR3 DNA reads as TGTGCCAGCAGTCCAGCCCGTGAAGGGAGCTCCTACGAGCAGTACTTC. Protein sequence: CASSPAREGSSYEQYF.

The DNA for the CDR3 is TGTGCCAGCGTCGGACAGGGAAGTAATGAGCAGTTCTTC. It yields the protein CASVGQGSNEQFF. The rearrangement joins TRBV28 to TRBJ2-1; 8 nucleotides align to TRBD1. Trimming removed 8 bases from V and 7 bases from J; junction bases left unmatched: 7. The CDR3 has 13 amino acids. CDR1 and CDR2 from the germline V gene are MDHEN and SYDVKM.

The chain has TRBV4-3 and TRBJ2-7; TRBD1 matches at 7 bases. V lost 0 bases, J lost 1 base, and 3 bases stayed unmatched. The CDR3 covers 15 residues. Germline V gene sequence: CDR1 LGHNA, CDR2 YSLEER. CDR3 in amino acids: CASSQEETGSYEQYF. The CDR3 DNA follows: TGCGCCAGCAGCCAAGAAGAGACAGGGTCCTACGAGCAGTACTTC.

The chain employs TRBV24-1 and TRBJ1-1, with unresolved D. V dropped 6 bases and J dropped 1 base, with 8 bases sitting between them. Germline V lookup: CDR1 KGHDR, CDR2 SFDVKD. The CDR3 spans 13 residues. CDR3: CATSSWKNTEAFF. CDR3 nucleotide sequence: TGTGCCACCAGTTCCTGGAAGAACACTGAAGCTTTCTTT.

This rearrangement joins TRBV5-1 to TRBJ1-1, with D tentatively TRBD1 (5 bases). Looked up from germline, CDR1 is SGHRS and CDR2 is YFSETQ. The CDR3 extends over 16 amino acids. Trimming pared 4 bases from V and 6 bases from J, leaving 22 bases between. CDR3 loop: CASSPRRTNYEPEAFF. The CDR3 DNA follows: TGCGCCAGCAGCCCACGGAGGACAAATTATGAACCTGAAGCTTTCTTT. Full variable domain (outside the CDR3, taken from reference TRBV5-1 and TRBJ1-1): KAGVTQTPRYLIKTRGQQVTLSCSPISGHRSVSWYQQTPGQGLQFLFEYFSETQRNKGNFPGRFSGRQFSNSRSEMNVSTLELGDSALYLCASSPRRTNYEPEAFFGQGTRLTVV.

V usage is TRBV6-5 and J usage is TRBJ1-4, with D unresolved. Germline CDR1 and CDR2: MNHEY and SVGAGI. The CDR3 extends over 14 amino acids. Trimming cost V 7 bases and J 8 bases, with 17 bases left between them. The CDR3 loop is CASTLTLGSEKLFF. DNA of the CDR3: TGTGCCAGCACCCTGACACTGGGAAGCGAAAAACTGTTTTTT.